Listed below are T cell receptor beta chains from one sample, sequenced in a study of T-cell reconstitution after alpha-beta-depleted transplantation in children. TCRdb re-analysed the PCR reads in MiXCR, keeping a single row per CDR3 protein. The sample yields around 450,000 distinct CDR3 sequences, roughly 17% seen once. Sequenced here: PBMCs, mostly from graft donor cells, sampled 360 days after TCRalphabeta/CD19-depleted stem cell transplant. Every receptor here comes from a boy under three years old who had a stem cell transplant for Wiskott-Aldrich syndrome, so the T cells may come from the graft donor. The CDR3 runs from the conserved cysteine through the conserved F or W. The order of the fields is V gene, D gene, J gene, clone size, CDR3 protein, CDR3 DNA. A D gene is named only where the DNA matches it firmly. The size field is filled for only some rows; it gives once, few, many or a size class.

TRBV12-3/TRBV12-4	TRBD1	TRBJ2-5	-	CASWDSSRRGTQYF	TGTGCCAGTTGGGACAGTTCCCGACGAGGGACCCAGTACTTC
TRBV13	TRBD1	TRBJ2-1	-	CASSVSGTGVNEQFF	TGTGCCAGCAGTGTATCAGGGACAGGAGTCAATGAGCAGTTCTTC
TRBV30	-	TRBJ1-2	-	CAWSVLTFYGYTF	TGTGCCTGGAGTGTACTCACCTTCTATGGCTACACCTTC
TRBV7-2	TRBD2	TRBJ2-3	-	CASSLVAGVQYF	TGTGCCAGCAGCTTAGTAGCGGGAGTGCAGTATTTT
TRBV12-3/TRBV12-4	TRBD1	TRBJ2-6	-	CASSIKLQGRGANVLTF	TGTGCCAGCAGTATAAAATTACAGGGGAGAGGGGCCAACGTCCTGACTTTC
TRBV5-1	TRBD1	TRBJ2-7	many	CASSLASGTGYEQYF	TGCGCCAGCAGCTTGGCCTCCGGGACAGGCTACGAGCAGTACTTC
TRBV7-2	TRBD2	TRBJ2-2	few	CASSLSGGTGELFF	TGTGCCAGCAGCTTATCGGGGGGGACCGGGGAGCTGTTTTTT
TRBV5-1	TRBD1	TRBJ2-7	-	CASSLGQGTDEQYF	TGCGCCAGCAGCTTGGGACAGGGTACAGACGAGCAGTACTTC
TRBV3-1	TRBD2	TRBJ2-1	many	CASSPRYGASGPNEQFF	TGTGCCAGCAGCCCAAGATACGGGGCTAGCGGCCCCAATGAGCAGTTCTTC
TRBV7-9	TRBD2	TRBJ2-1	few	CASSLTPPLAGVGSSYNEQFF	TGTGCCAGCAGCTTAACCCCGCCACTAGCGGGAGTAGGAAGCTCCTACAATGAGCAGTTCTTC